These 14 T cell receptor beta chains came from one sample sequenced in a study of blood T cells in healthy people across ages. PCR was performed a second time for roughly 7 to 12 cycles using a sample-barcoded 5' primer and a J-beta primer mix. One entry per CDR3 protein, called by TCRdb with MiXCR from the 5' RACE reads. The sample contains approximately 1.5 million distinct CDR3 sequences, approximately 43% of which appear only once. The sample was blood. The receptors were gathered from a woman younger than 30 in good health.

As DNA, the CDR3 is TGCAGTGCTGGGGACAGTGGTGAGCAGTTCTTC. Translating gives CSAGDSGEQFF. The chain links TRBV20-1 to TRBJ2-1, with 7 bases fitting TRBD1. Trimming cost V 5 bases and J 9 bases; bases outside gene matches: 4. The CDR3 is 11 residues long. Germline-derived CDR1 and CDR2 are DFQATT and SNEGSKA (reference sequence).

This chain connects TRBV28 to TRBJ1-1; D is unclear. Germline loops: CDR1 MDHEN, CDR2 SYDVKM. CDR3 length: 15 residues. Trimming removed 6 bases at V and 1 base at J, with 15 bases between. CDR3 nucleotide sequence: TGTGCCAGCAGGCCAGGATCGAGACGGAACACTGAAGCTTTCTTT. Translating gives CASRPGSRRNTEAFF.

This clonotype was detected only a few times. The V call is TRBV4-2, the J call TRBJ2-1, with 10 bases matching TRBD2. The CDR3 extends over 17 amino acids. Germline V gene lookup returns CDR1 LGHNA and CDR2 YNFKEQ. V shed 2 bases, J shed 5 bases, and the junction held 9 bases outside the gene matches. In nucleotides, the CDR3 is TGTGCCAGCAGCCAAACCGCTATCCTAGCGGGGGACAATGAGCAGTTCTTC. Residues: CASSQTAILAGDNEQFF.

The J gene is TRBJ1-1, the V gene TRBV5-1; D unclear. This CDR3 has 14 amino acids. Trimming removed 0 bases at V and 6 bases at J, with 12 bases between. Germline V lookup: CDR1 SGHRS, CDR2 YFSETQ. In DNA, the CDR3 is TGCGCCAGCAGCTTGGTGACCACGGACGCTGAAGCTTTCTTT. This codes for CASSLVTTDAEAFF.

This clonotype showed up many times. The rearrangement uses TRBV2 and TRBJ1-2; D call uncertain. V lost 5 bases to trimming and J lost 1 base, with 5 bases between them. In germline, CDR1 is SNHLY, CDR2 FYNNEI. CDR3 size: 12 residues. The CDR3 reads CASSHNNYGYTF. CDR3 DNA sequence: TGTGCCAGCAGTCACAATAACTATGGCTACACCTTC.

This clonotype turned up a few times. The rearrangement links TRBV6-6 to TRBJ1-2, with 9 positions matching TRBD1. The junction had 11 bases not matched to a gene; V was cut back by 7 bases and J by 8 bases. Germline V gene sequence: CDR1 MNHNY, CDR2 SVGAGI (reference sequence). This CDR3 contains 14 residues. This CDR3 is CASKRTGAARGYTF. The CDR3 DNA is TGTGCCAGCAAACGGACAGGGGCGGCTAGAGGCTACACCTTC.

The V and J genes are TRBV7-2 and TRBJ2-7; 7 bases agree with TRBD2. The end of the DNA fits TRBJ2-5 better, so the J call may be wrong. The CDR3 spans 13 residues. CDR1 and CDR2 (germline): SGHTA, FQGNSA. The CDR3 nucleotides are TGTGCCAGTACGCGGGGGTTGGCTGAGACCCAGTACTTC. Protein product: CASTRGLAETQYF.

The V gene is TRBV4-2, the J gene TRBJ2-4; the match to TRBD1 covers 7 bases. The better agreement between TRBJ2-7 and the DNA end casts doubt on the J call. Germline V gives CDR1 LGHNA, CDR2 YNFKEQ. This CDR3 comprises 16 residues. The CDR3 sequence: CASSQEGPDRLNEQYF. CDR3 nucleotides: TGTGCCAGCAGCCAAGAGGGGCCGGACAGGTTGAACGAGCAGTACTTC.

The J gene is TRBJ2-3, the V gene TRBV10-3; D is possibly TRBD1 (6 bases). Trimming cost V 4 bases and J 4 bases, with 9 bases left between them. The CDR3 sequence is 13 residues long. The germline V gene encodes CDR1 ENHRY and CDR2 SYGVKD. The CDR3, as DNA: TGTGCCATCAGTGGAGGGGGTCCAGATACGCAGTATTTT. Its protein is CAISGGGPDTQYF.

The CDR3 protein is CASSGHVGNIQYF. The CDR3 coding sequence is TGCGCCAGCAGCGGACACGTGGGAAACATTCAGTACTTC. The chain is built from TRBV5-1 and TRBJ2-7; D may be TRBD1 (5 bases). The better agreement between TRBJ2-4 and the DNA end casts doubt on the J call. Germline assignment: CDR1 SGHRS and CDR2 YFSETQ. The CDR3 length is 13 residues.

This clonotype was counted between two and nine times. V is TRBV6-2 or TRBV6-3 and J is TRBJ2-7; D may be TRBD1 (7 bases). The CDR3 covers 14 residues. CDR1 and CDR2 (germline): MNHEY, SVGEGT. With 7 bases removed from V and 1 base from J, the gap between germline ends came to 14 bases. Here the CDR3 DNA reads TGTGCCAGCACCAGGACAGGAGGGTCCTACGAGCAGTACTTC. It yields the protein CASTRTGGSYEQYF.

This clonotype appeared a few times. A much larger clone differs by one base, so this may be a read error. The chain combines TRBV27 with TRBJ2-7; weak D call: TRBD2 (5 bases). This CDR3 is 15 amino acids long. V lost 5 bases and J 7 bases, leaving 21 bases between the germline ends. Germline lookup yields CDR1 MNHEY and CDR2 SMNVEV (reference sequence). The CDR3 DNA reads as TGTGCCAGCAGTAGCGGACGGTTCGCCAACAATGAGCAGTACTTC. Amino acids: CASSSGRFANNEQYF.

V is TRBV15 and J is TRBJ1-4, with D uncertain. Germline CDR1 LNHNV, CDR2 YYDKDF (reference sequence). V gave up 4 bases and J gave up 7 bases, with 13 bases separating them. The CDR3 runs 14 residues. The CDR3 loop reads CATSKDPLSEKLFF. The CDR3 DNA sequence: TGTGCCACCAGCAAAGACCCCCTAAGTGAAAAACTGTTTTTT.

This rearrangement joins TRBV6-5 to TRBJ2-3; D unclear. The CDR3 covers 16 residues. The V and J ends lost 5 bases and 4 bases respectively, with 19 bases between them. Germline V gene sequence: CDR1 MNHEY, CDR2 SVGAGI. As DNA, the CDR3 is TGTGCCAGCAGTCCCCGGGTCCCTTCAGCGTCAGATACGCAGTATTTT. This sequence encodes CASSPRVPSASDTQYF.